The 20 T cell receptor beta chains below come from one sample, sequenced in a study of technical replicates of blood from several donors. TCRdb's table, derived via immunoSEQ multiplex PCR, lists solely in-frame clones and lacks some. The sample yields roughly 100,000 clones, almost 97% seen once. What was sequenced was T cells isolated from PBMCs. Every receptor here comes from a human donor in good health.

The V and J genes are TRBV19 and TRBJ1-5; a possible D gene is TRBD1 (5 bases). The ends were cut back, 3 bases at V and 7 bases at J, with 13 bases in the middle. This CDR3 spans 14 amino acids. The germline V gene encodes CDR1 LNHDA and CDR2 SQIVND (reference sequence). CDR3 in DNA: TGTGCCAGTAGTATGGTGGGGCTTTGGCAGCCCCAGCATTTT. This codes for CASSMVGLWQPQHF.

This clone was recorded only once. V is TRBV4-3 and J is TRBJ2-1, with a weak D call TRBD1 (6 bases). CDR3 size: 15 residues. The V end lost 3 bases, the J end lost 3 bases, and 12 bases lay between the germline ends. Germline V gene sequence: CDR1 LGHNA, CDR2 YSLEER. DNA for the CDR3: TGCGCCAGCAGCCAGAAGTGGGACAACTACAATGAGCAGTTCTTC. Translation gives CASSQKWDNYNEQFF.

V and J are TRBV6-5 and TRBJ2-1; unclear D gene. From germline, CDR1 is MNHEY and CDR2 SVGAGI. The germline V and J ends were trimmed by 4 bases and 9 bases, with 7 bases remaining between them. The CDR3 runs 11 residues. CDR3 protein: CASSSSAEQFF. CDR3 nucleotides: TGTGCCAGCAGTTCCTCGGCTGAGCAGTTCTTC.

V gene TRBV27 combines with J gene TRBJ2-1; perhaps TRBD2 as D (5 bases). The CDR3 length is 14 residues. Germline values: CDR1 MNHEY, CDR2 SMNVEV (reference sequence). V was shortened by 2 bases and J by 12 bases, with 17 bases between the two germline ends. The CDR3 sequence: CASSLLAKSRVQFF. CDR3 nucleotide sequence: TGTGCCAGCAGTTTACTAGCTAAATCACGGGTGCAGTTCTTC.

The chain joins TRBV27 to TRBJ1-5; 9 nucleotides line up with TRBD1. The germline CDR1 and CDR2 sequences are MNHEY and SMNVEV (reference sequence). The junction had 8 bases not matched to a gene; V was cut back by 6 bases and J by 8 bases. The CDR3 runs to 14 residues. Here the CDR3 DNA reads TGTGCCAGCAGGCGGGAGACAGGGGGAAAGCCCCAGCATTTT. This codes for CASRRETGGKPQHF.

The J gene is TRBJ2-1, the V gene TRBV18, with D unresolved. CDR1 is KGHSH and CDR2 is LQKENI in the germline V gene. V was cut by 3 bases and J by 0 bases, with 9 bases left in between. This CDR3 region has 15 residues. The CDR3 DNA sequence: TGTGCCAGCTCACCGACTGCCGGCTCCTACAATGAGCAGTTCTTC. Translated: CASSPTAGSYNEQFF.

The gene calls are TRBV13 and TRBJ2-2; D perhaps matches TRBD2 (6 bases). This CDR3 has 15 amino acids. In germline, CDR1 is PRHDT, CDR2 FYEKMQ (reference sequence). V was trimmed by 0 bases and J by 4 bases, leaving 9 bases between them. CDR3: CASSLGGEVTGELFF. The CDR3 coding sequence is TGTGCCAGCAGCTTAGGAGGGGAGGTCACCGGGGAGCTGTTTTTT.

This clone was found once. CDR3 region: CASSFPLDEQYF. The DNA of the CDR3 is TGTGCCAGCAGTTTCCCATTAGACGAGCAGTACTTC. The chain has TRBV28 and TRBJ2-7, with D uncertain. Germline-derived CDR1 and CDR2 are MDHEN and SYDVKM. The CDR3 consists of 12 residues. V dropped 3 bases and J dropped 5 bases, with 8 bases sitting between them.

This chain uses TRBV29-1 with TRBJ2-7; D unclear. Germline assignment: CDR1 SQVTM and CDR2 ANQGSEA. CDR3 length: 12 residues. Trimming took off 4 bases at V and 4 bases at J, with 11 bases between the two ends. For the CDR3, the DNA is TGCAGCGTTGTTGGCAGCGATTACGAGCAGTACTTC. Translated: CSVVGSDYEQYF.

The V gene is TRBV7-2, the J gene TRBJ2-7; D might be TRBD2 (6 bases). The CDR3 runs 13 residues. Germline V lookup: CDR1 SGHTA, CDR2 FQGNSA. Trimming pared 4 bases from V and 3 bases from J, leaving 10 bases between. The CDR3 spells CASSSGLLYEQYF. The CDR3 DNA follows: TGTGCCAGCAGCTCGGGACTTCTCTACGAGCAGTACTTC. The whole variable domain, filled in from reference TRBV7-2 and TRBJ2-7, reads GAGVSQSPSNKVTEKGKDVELRCDPISGHTALYWYRQSLGQGLEFLIYFQGNSAPDKSGLPSDRFSAERTGGSVSTLTIQRTQQEDSAVYLCASSSGLLYEQYFGPGTRLTVT.

CDR3 bases: TGTGCCAGCAGCCAGGGCAATCAGCCCCAGCATTTT. This encodes CASSQGNQPQHF. This chain connects TRBV13 to TRBJ1-5; no firm D call. CDR1 is PRHDT, CDR2 FYEKMQ, per germline (reference sequence). V shed 5 bases and J shed 2 bases, with 4 bases lying between them. CDR3 length equals 12 residues. The full variable domain, completed using reference TRBV13 and TRBJ1-5, is AAGVIQSPRHLIKEKRETATLKCYPIPRHDTVYWYQQGPGQDPQFLISFYEKMQSDKGSIPDRFSAQQFSDYHSELNMSSLELGDSALYFCASSQGNQPQHFGDGTRLSIL.

V usage is TRBV4-3 and J usage is TRBJ2-7, with D possibly matching TRBD1 (5 bases). V lost 3 bases and J 3 bases, leaving 9 bases between the germline ends. The germline V gene encodes CDR1 LGHNA and CDR2 YSLEER. The CDR3 contains 13 residues. DNA for the CDR3: TGCGCCAGCAGCCAGGTCCAGGGCTACGAGCAGTACTTC. It encodes CASSQVQGYEQYF.

The chain is built from TRBV27 and TRBJ1-5; 8 nucleotides align to TRBD1. The CDR3 is 13 amino acids. Germline trimming cut 3 bases from V and 7 bases from J; bases unmatched to any gene: 2. Germline CDR1 is MNHEY and CDR2 is SMNVEV (reference sequence). CDR3: CASSFGTGQPQHF. The DNA of the CDR3 is TGTGCCAGCAGTTTCGGGACAGGACAGCCCCAGCATTTT.

The rearrangement uses TRBV28 and TRBJ1-4, with D possibly being TRBD1 (6 bases). CDR3 length: 16 residues. Germline-derived CDR1 and CDR2 are MDHEN and SYDVKM. Trimming took off 5 bases at V and 6 bases at J, with 19 bases between the two ends. The CDR3 bases are TGTGCCAGCAGTGTACAACACAGGGCTCTTCATGAAAAACTGTTTTTT. Translation gives CASSVQHRALHEKLFF.

CDR3 protein: CAISEGRSYEQYF. The CDR3 DNA is TGTGCCATCAGTGAGGGCCGCTCCTACGAGCAGTACTTC. V is TRBV10-3 and J is TRBJ2-7; D gene unclear. Germline assignment: CDR1 ENHRY and CDR2 SYGVKD. Trimming removed 2 bases from V and 0 bases from J, with 5 bases in between. The CDR3 length is 13 residues.

This chain uses TRBV9 with TRBJ2-7, with 8 bases that match TRBD2. With V trimmed by 0 bases and J by 5 bases, 7 bases remained unmatched. Germline CDR1 and CDR2: SGDLS and YYNGEE. This CDR3 region has 15 residues. In nucleotides, the CDR3 is TGTGCCAGCAGCGTAGGCAGCGGGAGAGCCCACGAGCAGTACTTC. It codes for CASSVGSGRAHEQYF.

V usage is TRBV7-9 and J usage is TRBJ2-7; maybe TRBD1 (6 bases). There are 15 residues in the CDR3. The germline gives CDR1 SEHNR, CDR2 FQNEAQ (reference sequence). Trimming left V 5 bases short and J 2 bases short, with 16 bases between. CDR3 sequence (DNA): TGTGCCAGCAGCCCCTCCCAGGGGTCCCCCTACGAGCAGTACTTC. Amino acid sequence: CASSPSQGSPYEQYF. The full variable domain, its missing parts supplied by reference TRBV7-9 and TRBJ2-7, is DTGVSQNPRHKITKRGQNVTFRCDPISEHNRLYWYRQTLGQGPEFLTYFQNEAQLEKSRLLSDRFSAERPKGSFSTLEIQRTEQGDSAMYLCASSPSQGSPYEQYFGPGTRLTVT.

This chain uses TRBV27 with TRBJ1-5, with TRBD1 as a possible D gene (6 bases). The CDR3 sequence is 15 residues long. V lost 5 bases and J lost 0, with 11 bases in between. The germline V gene has CDR1 MNHEY and CDR2 SMNVEV (reference sequence). CDR3 DNA: TGTGCCAGCAGTCCCGACAGGCTTAGCAATCAGCCCCAGCATTTT. This translates into CASSPDRLSNQPQHF.

The rearrangement joins TRBV6-5 to TRBJ2-7, with 11 bases matching TRBD2. Germline V lookup: CDR1 MNHEY, CDR2 SVGAGI. This CDR3 contains 16 residues. Trimming at V came to 0 bases and at J to 7 bases, leaving 8 bases not matched to a gene. CDR3 nucleotide sequence: TGTGCCAGCAGTTACTCGGTACTAGCGGGAGCTTGGGAGCAGTACTTC. Its translation is CASSYSVLAGAWEQYF.

The V call is TRBV7-9, the J call TRBJ2-1, with TRBD2 as a possible D gene (7 bases). Trimming stripped 2 bases from V and 3 bases from J, with 17 bases between. The CDR3 spans 17 residues. Germline CDR1 SEHNR, CDR2 FQNEAQ (reference sequence). The CDR3 region has the DNA TGTGCCAGCAGCTTACCCTCGGGGGGCCAAGACTACAATGAGCAGTTCTTC. This translates into CASSLPSGGQDYNEQFF.